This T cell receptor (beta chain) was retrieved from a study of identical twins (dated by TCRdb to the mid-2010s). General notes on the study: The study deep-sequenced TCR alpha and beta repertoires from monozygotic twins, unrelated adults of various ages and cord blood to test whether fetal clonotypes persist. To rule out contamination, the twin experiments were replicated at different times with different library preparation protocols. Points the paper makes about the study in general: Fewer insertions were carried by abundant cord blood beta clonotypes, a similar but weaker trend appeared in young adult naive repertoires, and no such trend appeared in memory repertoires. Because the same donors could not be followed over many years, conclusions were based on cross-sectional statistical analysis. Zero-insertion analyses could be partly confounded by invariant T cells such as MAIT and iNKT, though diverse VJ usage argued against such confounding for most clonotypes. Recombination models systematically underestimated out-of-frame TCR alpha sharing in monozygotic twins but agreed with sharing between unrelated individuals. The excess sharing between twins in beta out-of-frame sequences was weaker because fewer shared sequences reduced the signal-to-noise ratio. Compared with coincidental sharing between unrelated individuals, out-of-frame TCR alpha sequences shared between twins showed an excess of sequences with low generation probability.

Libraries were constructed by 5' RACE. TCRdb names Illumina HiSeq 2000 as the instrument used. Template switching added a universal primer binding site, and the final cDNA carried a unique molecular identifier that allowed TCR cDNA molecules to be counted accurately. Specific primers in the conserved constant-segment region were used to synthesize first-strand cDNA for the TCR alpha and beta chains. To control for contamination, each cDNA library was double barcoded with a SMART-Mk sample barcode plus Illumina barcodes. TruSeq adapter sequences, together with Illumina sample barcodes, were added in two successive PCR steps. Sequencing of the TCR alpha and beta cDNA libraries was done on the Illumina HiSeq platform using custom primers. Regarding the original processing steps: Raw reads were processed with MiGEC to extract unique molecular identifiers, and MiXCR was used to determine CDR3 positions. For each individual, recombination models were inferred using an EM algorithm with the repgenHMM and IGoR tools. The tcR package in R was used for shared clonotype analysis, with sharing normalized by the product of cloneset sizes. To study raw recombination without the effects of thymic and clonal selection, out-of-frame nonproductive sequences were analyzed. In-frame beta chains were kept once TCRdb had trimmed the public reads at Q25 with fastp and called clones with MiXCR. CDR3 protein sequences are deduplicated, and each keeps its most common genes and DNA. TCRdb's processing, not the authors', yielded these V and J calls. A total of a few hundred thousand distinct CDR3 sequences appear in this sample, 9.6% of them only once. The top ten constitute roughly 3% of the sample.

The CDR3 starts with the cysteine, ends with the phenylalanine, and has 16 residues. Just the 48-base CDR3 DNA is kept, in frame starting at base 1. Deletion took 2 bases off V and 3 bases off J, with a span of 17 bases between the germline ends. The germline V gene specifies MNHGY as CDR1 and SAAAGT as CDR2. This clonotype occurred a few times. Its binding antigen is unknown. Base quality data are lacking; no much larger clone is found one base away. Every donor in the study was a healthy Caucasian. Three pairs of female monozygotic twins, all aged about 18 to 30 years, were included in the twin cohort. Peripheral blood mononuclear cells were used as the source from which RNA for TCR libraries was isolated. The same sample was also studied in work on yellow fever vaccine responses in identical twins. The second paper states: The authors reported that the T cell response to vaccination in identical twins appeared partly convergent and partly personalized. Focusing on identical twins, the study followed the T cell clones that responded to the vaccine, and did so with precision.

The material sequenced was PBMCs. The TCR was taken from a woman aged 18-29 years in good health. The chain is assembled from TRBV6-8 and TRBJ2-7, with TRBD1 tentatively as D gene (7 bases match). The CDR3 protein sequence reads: CASSYRPGDRYYEQYF. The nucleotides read TGTGCCAGCAGTTACCGACCGGGGGACAGATACTACGAGCAGTACTTC.